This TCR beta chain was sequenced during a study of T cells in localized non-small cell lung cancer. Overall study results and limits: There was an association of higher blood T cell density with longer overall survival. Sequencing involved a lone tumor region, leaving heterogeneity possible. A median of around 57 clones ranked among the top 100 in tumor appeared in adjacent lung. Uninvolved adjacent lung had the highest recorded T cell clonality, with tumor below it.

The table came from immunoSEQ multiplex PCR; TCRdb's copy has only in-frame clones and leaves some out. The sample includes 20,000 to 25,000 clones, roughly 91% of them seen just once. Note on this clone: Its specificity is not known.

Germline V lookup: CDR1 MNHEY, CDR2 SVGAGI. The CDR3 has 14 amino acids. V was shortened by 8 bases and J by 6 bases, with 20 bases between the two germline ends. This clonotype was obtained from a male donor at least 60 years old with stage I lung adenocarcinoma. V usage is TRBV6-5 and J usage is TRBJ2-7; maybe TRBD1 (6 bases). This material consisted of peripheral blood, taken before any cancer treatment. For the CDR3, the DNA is TGTGCCAGCCGCAGTGGACAGCTAAGTGCCGAGCAGTACTTC. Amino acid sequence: CASRSGQLSAEQYF.